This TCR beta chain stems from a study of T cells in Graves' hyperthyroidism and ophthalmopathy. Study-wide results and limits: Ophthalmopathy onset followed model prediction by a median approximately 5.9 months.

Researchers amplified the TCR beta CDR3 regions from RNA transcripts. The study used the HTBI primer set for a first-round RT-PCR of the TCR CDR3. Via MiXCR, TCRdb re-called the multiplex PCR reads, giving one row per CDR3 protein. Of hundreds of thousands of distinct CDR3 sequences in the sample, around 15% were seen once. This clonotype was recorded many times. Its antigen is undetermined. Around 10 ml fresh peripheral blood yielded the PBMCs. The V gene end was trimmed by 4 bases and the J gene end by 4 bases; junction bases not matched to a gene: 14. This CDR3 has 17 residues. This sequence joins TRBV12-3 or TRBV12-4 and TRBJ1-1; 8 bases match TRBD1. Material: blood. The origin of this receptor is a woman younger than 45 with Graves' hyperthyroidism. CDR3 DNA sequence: TGTGCCAGCAGTTGGGGGGACCTGGACAGGGAGTCCACTGAAGCTTTCTTT. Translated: CASSWGDLDRESTEAFF.